The following is a T cell receptor (beta chain) sequence with its context. As yet, its antigen is unknown. This entry is derived from a study of OX40 agonist ivuxolimab in advanced cancers. On the study more broadly: A diagnosis of hepatocellular carcinoma, melanoma, renal cell or head and neck cancer was present in dose-escalation patients.

Germline V CDR1 and CDR2: MDHEN, SYDVKM. V shed 5 bases, J shed 8 bases, and the junction held 11 bases outside the gene matches. The CDR3 covers 14 residues. Whole-study findings and limits: Fewer expanded clones were found on average in CD4+ than in CD8+ T cells. Partial responders treated at 0.1-3.0 mg/kg exhibited clonal expansion among the lowest measured.

TCRdb's table, derived via immunoSEQ multiplex PCR, lists solely in-frame clones and lacks some. The data show tens of thousands of clones, around 81% seen once. This chain links TRBV28 with TRBJ1-2; 7 bases map to TRBD1. The starting material was CD4+ or CD8+ T cells sorted from blood, obtained in a trial of the OX40 agonist ivuxolimab. This clonotype originated in an adult with an advanced solid tumor such as melanoma, head and neck, liver or kidney cancer. In nucleotides, the CDR3 is TGTGCCAGCAGTCCCCTACAGGGGTTCATCGGCTACACCTTC. This encodes CASSPLQGFIGYTF.